The sample holds a few counts of the clone carrying this T cell receptor beta chain. The antigen is undetermined. TCRdb analysed the 5' RACE reads with MiXCR anew, one entry per CDR3 protein. This sample has 100,000 to 150,000 distinct CDR3 sequences, with roughly 15% found just once. The data were taken from a study of CD8 T cells in ankylosing spondylitis. Study outcomes and limitations: Earlier reports found some motif variants in synovial fluid and blood in reactive arthritis. Several highly homologous variants made up a TCR beta motif, and this motif appeared characteristic of ankylosing spondylitis blood.

The TCR originated in a male donor with ankylosing spondylitis. Sequencing used blood, either unsorted or a sorted T cell fraction (not recorded which).

In DNA form, the CDR3 reads TGTGCCAGCAGCTCCCCCGGGACAGGGGGAGAGCAGTACTTC. Translation gives CASSSPGTGGEQYF. The rearrangement uses TRBV7-9 and TRBJ2-7, with 11 bases matching TRBD1. J lost 7 bases, V lost 4 bases, and 6 bases had no gene match. Per the germline V gene, CDR1 is SEHNR and CDR2 is FQNEAQ (reference sequence). This CDR3 is built from 14 residues. The whole variable domain, filled in from reference TRBV7-9 and TRBJ2-7, reads DTGVSQNPRHKITKRGQNVTFRCDPISEHNRLYWYRQTLGQGPEFLTYFQNEAQLEKSRLLSDRFSAERPKGSFSTLEIQRTEQGDSAMYLCASSSPGTGGEQYFGPGTRLTVT.